What follows are 28 T cell receptor beta chains derived from one specimen sequenced in a study of T cells in Graves' hyperthyroidism and ophthalmopathy. RNA transcripts provided the source from which TCR beta CDR3 regions were amplified. Researchers ran a first-round RT-PCR on the TCR CDR3 using the HTBI primer set. TCRdb reprocessed the multiplex PCR reads via MiXCR and lists one record per CDR3 protein. Among 600,000 to 650,000 distinct CDR3 sequences listed, 15% to 20% were seen once. Material: blood. The receptors were gathered from a woman in her 30s with Graves' hyperthyroidism.

This clonotype was detected ten times or more. V is TRBV19 and J is TRBJ1-1; D remains unclear. Germline V gene sequence: CDR1 LNHDA, CDR2 SQIVND (reference sequence). CDR3 length: 12 residues. The V end lost 7 bases, the J end lost 4 bases, and 10 bases lay between the germline ends. The CDR3 loop is CASTRAPTEAFF. CDR3 bases: TGTGCCAGTACGAGAGCGCCCACTGAAGCTTTCTTT.

At least ten counts were recorded for this clonotype. V usage is TRBV28 and J usage is TRBJ2-3, with a possible D match to TRBD2 (6 bases). CDR3 size: 15 residues. Germline CDR1 reads MDHEN; CDR2 reads SYDVKM. Trimming stripped 6 bases from V and 11 bases from J, with 24 bases between. The CDR3 nucleotides are TGTGCCAGCAGCCCCCGGAGTCCCACAAGGCGGGAGCAGTATTTT. This gives the protein CASSPRSPTRREQYF.

This clonotype appeared a few times. The rearrangement joins TRBV6-4 to TRBJ2-2; TRBD1 aligns across 9 bases. Germline V gene lookup returns CDR1 MRHNA and CDR2 SNTAGT. V lost 0 bases, J lost 4 bases, and 3 bases stayed unmatched. The CDR3 consists of 16 residues. CDR3 protein: CASSDSQGAVTGELFF. The CDR3 DNA reads as TGTGCCAGCAGTGACTCACAGGGGGCGGTCACCGGGGAGCTGTTTTTT.

This clonotype was counted at least ten times. This sequence joins TRBV6-5 and TRBJ1-2; no reliable D call. Trimming left V 0 bases short and J 6 bases short, with 11 bases between. CDR1 and CDR2 (germline): MNHEY, SVGAGI. The CDR3 length is 14 residues. DNA of the CDR3: TGTGCCAGCAGTTACTCGAGAGGGTCCCATGGCTACACCTTC. Its protein is CASSYSRGSHGYTF.

Worth noting for this clonotype: A read error may be the cause here, since a much bigger clone is one base away. The rearrangement uses TRBV12-3 or TRBV12-4 and TRBJ1-1; D uncertain. V gave up 3 bases and J gave up 1 base, with 6 bases separating them. The CDR3 is 13 amino acids. CDR3 loop: CASSFTRNTEAFF. The CDR3 coding sequence is TGTGCCAGCAGTTTCACCAGGAACACTGAAGCTTTCTTT.

This clonotype appeared many times. The CDR3 DNA reads as TGTGCCAGCAGTTCTCTAGCGGGAGAAGGAGAGACCCAGTACTTC. This gives the protein CASSSLAGEGETQYF. This chain connects TRBV2 to TRBJ2-5; 10 bases fit TRBD2. In germline, CDR1 is SNHLY, CDR2 FYNNEI. The CDR3 is made up of 15 amino acids. The ends lost 5 bases at V and 4 bases at J; junction bases unmatched: 7.

This clonotype was recorded a few times. The rearrangement links TRBV20-1 to TRBJ2-3, with D perhaps TRBD2 (6 bases). In germline, CDR1 is DFQATT, CDR2 SNEGSKA (reference sequence). This CDR3 is 14 amino acids long. V lost 4 bases and J 2 bases, leaving 13 bases between the germline ends. CDR3 DNA: TGCAGTGCTATGGCTAGCGAGGCCACAGATACGCAGTATTTT. Encoded protein: CSAMASEATDTQYF.

This clonotype was counted ten times or more. V is TRBV6-1 and J is TRBJ1-5; TRBD1 is a possible D gene (6 bases). Trimming left V 4 bases short and J 0 bases short, with 16 bases between. In germline, CDR1 is MNHNS, CDR2 SASEGT. This CDR3 is built from 17 residues. CDR3 loop: CASSGHRDRFSNQPQHF. The CDR3 DNA follows: TGTGCCAGCAGTGGACACAGGGATAGATTTAGCAATCAGCCCCAGCATTTT.

This clonotype was recorded at least ten times. V is TRBV9 and J is TRBJ2-7, with 12 bases aligning to TRBD2. J was trimmed by 0 bases and V by 4 bases; bases with no gene match: 5. From germline, CDR1 is SGDLS and CDR2 YYNGEE. The CDR3 is made up of 16 amino acids. DNA for the CDR3: TGTGCCAGCAGCCGGACTAGCGGGATGAGCTCCTACGAGCAGTACTTC. This sequence encodes CASSRTSGMSSYEQYF.

There are many counts of this clonotype. The CDR3 protein is CSANLGTSGMSEQFF. The CDR3 DNA reads as TGCAGTGCAAACCTCGGGACTAGCGGGATGAGTGAGCAGTTCTTC. This chain joins TRBV20-1 and TRBJ2-1; 13 bases match TRBD2. This CDR3 region has 15 residues. With V trimmed by 6 bases and J by 9 bases, 11 bases remained unmatched. The germline CDR1 and CDR2 sequences are DFQATT and SNEGSKA (reference sequence).

This clonotype was counted ten times or more. The genes are TRBV5-1 and TRBJ1-1; D remains ambiguous. V was trimmed by 0 bases and J by 8 bases, leaving 14 bases between them. The CDR3 loop spans 14 amino acids. Germline V lookup: CDR1 SGHRS, CDR2 YFSETQ. The CDR3 loop reads CASSLGAGGIEAFF. The CDR3 DNA follows: TGCGCCAGCAGCTTGGGGGCAGGCGGAATCGAAGCTTTCTTT.

Only a few counts were recorded for this clonotype. This chain joins TRBV29-1 and TRBJ1-3, with 12 bases that match TRBD1. Germline V gene data show CDR1 as SQVTM and CDR2 as ANQGSEA. The CDR3 totals 16 residues. Losses at the gene ends were 1 base for V and 5 bases for J; bases not matched to a gene: 6. For the CDR3, the DNA is TGCAGCGTTGAAGTAGGGGGACAGGGGGCTCGAAACACCATATATTTT. It translates to CSVEVGGQGARNTIYF.

This clonotype was picked up a small number of times. The rearrangement joins TRBV7-2 to TRBJ2-2, with 9 nucleotides matching TRBD1. This CDR3 is built from 17 residues. CDR1 and CDR2 from the germline V gene are SGHTA and FQGNSA. The V and J ends lost 4 bases and 7 bases, in that order; junction bases with no gene match: 13. The chain's CDR3 is CASSYAQLGQGGGELFF. The DNA for the CDR3 is TGTGCCAGCAGCTACGCCCAACTGGGACAGGGTGGCGGGGAGCTGTTTTTT.

The chain uses TRBV27 and TRBJ2-4; D remains unclear. Germline CDR1 reads MNHEY; CDR2 reads SMNVEV (reference sequence). This CDR3 has 14 residues. V lost 6 bases to trimming and J lost 0 bases, with 9 bases between them. The CDR3 DNA is TGTGCCAGCAGCCCGAGAGTAGCCAAAAACATTCAGTACTTC. It translates to CASSPRVAKNIQYF.

This clonotype was seen a few times. The V and J genes are TRBV2 and TRBJ1-5; a weak D match, TRBD1 (6 bases). Germline values: CDR1 SNHLY, CDR2 FYNNEI. The ends were cut back, 6 bases at V and 2 bases at J, with 17 bases in the middle. The length of the CDR3 is 16 residues. The CDR3 sequence is CASSQGNRVGNQPQHF. The CDR3 region has the DNA TGTGCCAGCAGCCAAGGAAACAGGGTAGGCAATCAGCCCCAGCATTTT.

This clonotype was seen ten or more times. This chain joins TRBV3-1 and TRBJ2-7; TRBD1 is a possible D gene (5 bases). The CDR3 extends over 15 amino acids. Germline V gene lookup returns CDR1 LGHDT and CDR2 YNNKEL (reference sequence). The V and J ends lost 6 bases and 0 bases respectively, with 15 bases between them. CDR3 DNA: TGTGCCAGCAGTGTTCCGACAGAAAACTCCTACGAGCAGTACTTC. This translates into CASSVPTENSYEQYF.

This clonotype came up a few times. The gene calls are TRBV5-1 and TRBJ1-1; D is perhaps TRBD1 (6 bases). V was cut by 4 bases and J by 0 bases, with 13 bases left in between. The CDR3 spans 15 residues. Germline values: CDR1 SGHRS, CDR2 YFSETQ. CDR3 amino acids: CASSNRGTMNTEAFF. The CDR3 coding sequence is TGCGCCAGCAGCAACCGGGGGACAATGAACACTGAAGCTTTCTTT.

Many counts were recorded for this clonotype. The chain uses TRBV28 and TRBJ2-7; D call uncertain. The V end lost 6 bases, the J end lost 1 base, and 10 bases lay between the germline ends. This CDR3 spans 13 amino acids. Germline lookup yields CDR1 MDHEN and CDR2 SYDVKM. CDR3: CASSRIGSYEQYF. CDR3 coding DNA: TGTGCCAGCAGCCGAATAGGATCCTACGAGCAGTACTTC.

This clonotype was seen a handful of times. V and J are TRBV7-2 and TRBJ1-4; no reliable D call. V was pared by 1 base and J by 6 bases, with 15 bases between. This CDR3 has 16 amino acids. Germline V gene data show CDR1 as SGHTA and CDR2 as FQGNSA. CDR3 bases: TGTGCCAGCAGCTTAGTCGCAGCGCCCTCCGATGAAAAACTGTTTTTT. It codes for CASSLVAAPSDEKLFF.

The gene calls are TRBV7-3 and TRBJ2-3; no firm D call. The germline gives CDR1 SGHTA, CDR2 FQGTGA. V lost 2 bases and J 6 bases, leaving 12 bases between the germline ends. This CDR3 spans 14 amino acids. Here the CDR3 DNA reads TGTGCCAGCAGCTTAGATCAGGAAGCGGATACGCAGTATTTT. This encodes CASSLDQEADTQYF.

This clonotype has just a few counts. The chain employs TRBV19 and TRBJ2-3; 10 nucleotides align to TRBD1. The CDR3 extends over 16 amino acids. Trimming cost V 9 bases and J 3 bases; bases outside gene matches: 12. Germline CDR1 is LNHDA and CDR2 is SQIVND (reference sequence). The CDR3 DNA is TGTGCCAGCAGTCCGTGGACAGGGGGAGGGACAGATACGCAGTATTTT. Translated: CASSPWTGGGTDTQYF.

This sequence joins TRBV7-8 and TRBJ2-5, with 8 bases matching TRBD2. The junction had 9 bases not matched to a gene; V was cut back by 2 bases and J by 4 bases. Germline CDR1 and CDR2: SGHVS and FQNEAQ. This CDR3 is built from 16 residues. Written as DNA, the CDR3 is TGTGCCAGCAGCTTAACTTCGAGCGGGAGAGGAGAGACCCAGTACTTC. Its translation: CASSLTSSGRGETQYF.

In its sample, this clonotype was seen a few times. A much larger clonotype is one base distant, so this may be a read error. The chain combines TRBV7-2 with TRBJ2-3; D is perhaps TRBD1 (5 bases). Germline loops: CDR1 SGHTA, CDR2 FQGNSA. CDR3 length: 17 amino acids. V was trimmed by 2 bases and J by 2 bases, leaving 17 bases between them. The CDR3 sequence is CASSLRGPEALTDTQYF. The CDR3 bases are TGTGCCAGCAGCTTAAGGGGTCCCGAGGCCCTCACAGATACGCAGTATTTT.

Note on this clonotype: This may arise from a read error, as a much more abundant clone is one base away. V usage is TRBV20-1 and J usage is TRBJ2-7, with no clear D. CDR3 length: 14 residues. In germline, CDR1 is DFQATT, CDR2 SNEGSKA (reference sequence). The CDR3 DNA reads as TGCAGTGCCGACGAACTACCCTTCTCCTACGAGCAGTGCTTC. Protein: CSADELPFSYEQCF.

Comments on this clonotype: Lacking the conserved final phenylalanine or tryptophan, this CDR3 likely reflects a read error. V is TRBV2 and J is TRBJ2-5; D may be TRBD1 or TRBD2 (5 bases each). Germline-derived CDR1 and CDR2 are SNHLY and FYNNEI. The CDR3 sequence is 12 residues long. V was pared by 4 bases and J by 2 bases, with 5 bases between. Written as DNA, the CDR3 is TGTGCCAGCAGTGGGGGGCAAGAGACCCAGTACCTC. It codes for CASSGGQETQYL.

The sample holds many counts of this clonotype. This rearrangement joins TRBV11-3 to TRBJ1-2; TRBD1 agrees at 7 bases. V lost 4 bases, J lost 7 bases, and 15 bases stayed unmatched. This CDR3 is built from 16 residues. Looked up from germline, CDR1 is SGHNT and CDR2 is YENEEA. CDR3 nucleotides: TGTGCCAGCAGCTCCTACCCCTCGACAGGGAGTGGTGGCTACACCTTC. Translated: CASSSYPSTGSGGYTF.

This clonotype was counted at least ten times. This chain joins TRBV12-3 or TRBV12-4 and TRBJ2-2, with 8 positions matching TRBD2. This CDR3 comprises 18 residues. V lost 7 bases, J lost 0 bases, and 13 bases stayed unmatched. DNA of the CDR3: TGTGCCAGCACCAAGGGTGCGGGGGGAGGCGCGAACACCGGGGAGCTGTTTTTT. This sequence encodes CASTKGAGGGANTGELFF.

About this clonotype: An end of the junction differs from the germline gene, which may be a read error. The V and J genes are TRBV6-1 and TRBJ2-3; TRBD2 matches 7 bases. The V gene's germline CDR1 is MNHNS and CDR2 SASEGT. The CDR3 spans 12 residues. CDR3 coding DNA: TGTGCCAGTGGGACTATTGCAGATACGCGGTATTTT. Its protein is CASGTIADTRYF.